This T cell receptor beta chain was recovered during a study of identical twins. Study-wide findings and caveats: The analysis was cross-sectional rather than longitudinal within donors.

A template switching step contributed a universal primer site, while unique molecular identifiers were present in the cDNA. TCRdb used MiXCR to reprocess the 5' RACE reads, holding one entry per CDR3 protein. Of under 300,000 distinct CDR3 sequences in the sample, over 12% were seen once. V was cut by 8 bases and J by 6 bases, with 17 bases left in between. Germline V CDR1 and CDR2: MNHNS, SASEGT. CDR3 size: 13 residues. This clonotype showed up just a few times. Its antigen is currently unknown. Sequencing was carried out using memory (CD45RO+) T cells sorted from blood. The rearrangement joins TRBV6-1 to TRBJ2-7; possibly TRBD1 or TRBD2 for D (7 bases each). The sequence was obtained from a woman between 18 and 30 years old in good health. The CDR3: CASRFTGEGEQYF. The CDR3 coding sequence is TGTGCCAGCCGATTTACAGGGGAGGGCGAGCAGTACTTC.